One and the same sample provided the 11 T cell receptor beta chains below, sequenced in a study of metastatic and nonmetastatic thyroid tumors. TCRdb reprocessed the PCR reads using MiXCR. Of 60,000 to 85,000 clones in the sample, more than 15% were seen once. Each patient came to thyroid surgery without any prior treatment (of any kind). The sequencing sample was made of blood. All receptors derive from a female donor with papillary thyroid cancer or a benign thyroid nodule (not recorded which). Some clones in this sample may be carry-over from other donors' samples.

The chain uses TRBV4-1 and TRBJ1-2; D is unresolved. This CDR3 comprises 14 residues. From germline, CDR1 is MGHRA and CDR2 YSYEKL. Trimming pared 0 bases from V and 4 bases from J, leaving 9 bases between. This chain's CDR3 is CASSQDGGPYGYTF. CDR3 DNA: TGCGCCAGCAGCCAAGATGGTGGGCCCTATGGCTACACCTTC.

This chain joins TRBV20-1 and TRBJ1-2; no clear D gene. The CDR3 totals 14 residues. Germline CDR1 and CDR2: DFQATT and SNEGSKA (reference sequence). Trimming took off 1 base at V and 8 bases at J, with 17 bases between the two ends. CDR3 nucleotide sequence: TGCAGTGCTAGAGGGGGAGTTATTCGAGGGGGCTACACCTTC. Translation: CSARGGVIRGGYTF.

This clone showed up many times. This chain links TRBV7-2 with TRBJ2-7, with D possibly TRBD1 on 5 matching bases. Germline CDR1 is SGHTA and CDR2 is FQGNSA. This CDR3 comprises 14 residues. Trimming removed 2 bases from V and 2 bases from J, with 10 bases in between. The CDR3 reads CASSLKAGTYEQYF. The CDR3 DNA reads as TGTGCCAGCAGCTTAAAAGCAGGGACCTACGAGCAGTACTTC. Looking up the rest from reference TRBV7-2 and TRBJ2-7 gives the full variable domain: GAGVSQSPSNKVTEKGKDVELRCDPISGHTALYWYRQSLGQGLEFLIYFQGNSAPDKSGLPSDRFSAERTGGSVSTLTIQRTQQEDSAVYLCASSLKAGTYEQYFGPGTRLTVT.

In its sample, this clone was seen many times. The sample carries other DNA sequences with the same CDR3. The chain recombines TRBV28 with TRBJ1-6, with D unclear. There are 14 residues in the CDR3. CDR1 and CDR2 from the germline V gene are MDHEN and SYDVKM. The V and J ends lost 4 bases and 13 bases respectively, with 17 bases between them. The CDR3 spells CASSSPGPYSPLHF. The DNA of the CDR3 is TGTGCCAGCAGTTCCCCCGGACCGTACAGTCCCCTCCACTTT.

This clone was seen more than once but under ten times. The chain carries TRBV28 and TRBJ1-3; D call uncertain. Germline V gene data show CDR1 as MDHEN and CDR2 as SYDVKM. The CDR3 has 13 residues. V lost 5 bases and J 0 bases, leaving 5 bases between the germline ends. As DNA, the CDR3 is TGTGCCAGCAGTCTCTACTCTGGAAACACCATATATTTT. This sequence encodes CASSLYSGNTIYF.

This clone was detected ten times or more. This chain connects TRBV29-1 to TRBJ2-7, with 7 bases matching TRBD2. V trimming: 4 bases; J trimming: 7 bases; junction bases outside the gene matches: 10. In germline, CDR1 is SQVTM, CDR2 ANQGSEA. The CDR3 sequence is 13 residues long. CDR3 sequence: CSVAGEGWVEQYF. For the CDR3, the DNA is TGCAGCGTTGCTGGGGAGGGTTGGGTGGAGCAGTACTTC.

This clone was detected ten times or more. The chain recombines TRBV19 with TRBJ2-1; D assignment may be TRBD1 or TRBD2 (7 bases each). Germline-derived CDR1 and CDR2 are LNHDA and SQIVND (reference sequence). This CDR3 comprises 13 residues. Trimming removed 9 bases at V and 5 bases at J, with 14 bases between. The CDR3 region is CASRGGADNEQFF. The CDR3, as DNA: TGTGCCAGCAGGGGGGGGGCGGACAATGAGCAGTTCTTC. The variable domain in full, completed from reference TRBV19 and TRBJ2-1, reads DGGITQSPKYLFRKEGQNVTLSCEQNLNHDAMYWYRQDPGQGLRLIYYSQIVNDFQKGDIAEGYSVSREKKESFPLTVTSAQKNPTAFYLCASRGGADNEQFFGPGTRLTVL.

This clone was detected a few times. CDR3 sequence: CASSPRAGPIGEQYF. The CDR3 nucleotides read TGTGCCAGCAGTCCCAGAGCCGGGCCCATAGGGGAGCAGTACTTC. The chain recombines TRBV6-1 with TRBJ2-7; D is uncertain. Germline loops: CDR1 MNHNS, CDR2 SASEGT. The CDR3 contains 15 residues. The ends were cut back, 5 bases at V and 7 bases at J, with 21 bases in the middle.

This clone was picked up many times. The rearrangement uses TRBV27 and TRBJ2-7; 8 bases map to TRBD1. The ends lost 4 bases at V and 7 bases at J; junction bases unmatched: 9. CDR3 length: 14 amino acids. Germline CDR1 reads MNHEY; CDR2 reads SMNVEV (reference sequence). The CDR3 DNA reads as TGTGCCAGCAGTTGGGGGACAGGTATGGGGGAGCAGTACTTC. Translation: CASSWGTGMGEQYF.

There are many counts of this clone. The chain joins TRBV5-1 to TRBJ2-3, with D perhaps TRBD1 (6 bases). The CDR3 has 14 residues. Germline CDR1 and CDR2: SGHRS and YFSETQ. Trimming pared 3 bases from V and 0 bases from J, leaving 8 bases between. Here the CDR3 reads CASSWTASTDTQYF. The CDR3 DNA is TGCGCCAGCAGCTGGACAGCTAGCACAGATACGCAGTATTTT.

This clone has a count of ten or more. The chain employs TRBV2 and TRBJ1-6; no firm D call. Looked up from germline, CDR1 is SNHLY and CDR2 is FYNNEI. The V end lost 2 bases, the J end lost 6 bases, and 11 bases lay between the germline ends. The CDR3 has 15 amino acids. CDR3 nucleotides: TGTGCCAGCAGTGAATTGGAGGGCCTTAATTCACCCCTCCACTTT. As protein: CASSELEGLNSPLHF. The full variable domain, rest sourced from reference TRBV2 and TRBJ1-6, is EPEVTQTPSHQVTQMGQEVILRCVPISNHLYFYWYRQILGQKVEFLVSFYNNEISEKSEIFDDQFSVERPDGSNFTLKIRSTKLEDSAMYFCASSELEGLNSPLHFGNGTRLTVT.